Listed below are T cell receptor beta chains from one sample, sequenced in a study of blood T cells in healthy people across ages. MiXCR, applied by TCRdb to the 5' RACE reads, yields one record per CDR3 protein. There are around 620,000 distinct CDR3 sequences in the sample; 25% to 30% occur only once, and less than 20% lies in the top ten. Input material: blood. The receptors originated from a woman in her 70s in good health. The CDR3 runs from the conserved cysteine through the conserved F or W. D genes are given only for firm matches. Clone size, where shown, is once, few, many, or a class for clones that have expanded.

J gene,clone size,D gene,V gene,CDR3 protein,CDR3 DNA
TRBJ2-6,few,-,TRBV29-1,CSVRGGGSGANVLTF,TGCAGCGTAAGGGGCGGAGGCTCTGGGGCCAACGTCCTGACTTTC
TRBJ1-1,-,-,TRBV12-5,CASGSHRVENTEAFF,TGTGCTAGTGGGTCCCACAGGGTCGAAAACACTGAAGCTTTCTTT
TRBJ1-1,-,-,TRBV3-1,CASSQDRTAFF,TGTGCTAGCAGCCAAGATAGGACGGCTTTCTTT
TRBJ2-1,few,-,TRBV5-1,CASRESSYNEQFF,TGCGCCAGCAGAGAAAGCTCCTACAATGAGCAGTTCTTC
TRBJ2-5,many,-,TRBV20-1,CSAVLALQETQYF,TGCAGTGCTGTACTAGCCCTCCAAGAGACCCAGTACTTC
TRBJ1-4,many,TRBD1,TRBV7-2,CASSFRGDEKLFF,TGTGCCAGCAGTTTCAGGGGGGATGAAAAACTGTTTTTT
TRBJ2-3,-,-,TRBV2,CASSVPTGSTDTQYF,TGTGCCAGCAGTGTTCCTACGGGGAGCACAGATACGCAGTATTTT
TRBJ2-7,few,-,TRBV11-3,CASSLRGGQGAYEQYF,TGTGCCAGCAGCTTGAGGGGCGGCCAGGGAGCCTACGAGCAGTACTTC
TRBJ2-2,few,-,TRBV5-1,CASSLLGGNTGELFF,TGCGCCAGCAGCTTGCTGGGGGGGAACACCGGGGAGCTGTTTTTT
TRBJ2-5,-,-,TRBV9,CASSQGQAPQETQYF,TGTGCCAGCTCCCAGGGTCAGGCTCCCCAAGAGACCCAGTACTTC
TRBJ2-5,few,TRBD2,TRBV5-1,CASSVAGTSGGHQETQYF,TGCGCCAGCAGCGTGGCCGGGACTAGCGGGGGGCACCAAGAGACCCAGTACTTC
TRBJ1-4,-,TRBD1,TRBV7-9,CASSRDPGGPNEKLFF,TGTGCCAGCAGCCGCGATCCAGGGGGACCAAATGAAAAACTGTTTTTT
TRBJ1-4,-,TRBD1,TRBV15,CATSRGRQGARNEKLFF,TGTGCCACCAGCAGAGGTCGACAGGGGGCTAGAAATGAAAAACTGTTTTTT
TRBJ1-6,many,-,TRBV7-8,CASSLIRGGGRSSYNSPLHF,TGTGCCAGCAGCTTAATTAGGGGTGGAGGGAGGAGCTCCTATAATTCACCCCTCCACTTT
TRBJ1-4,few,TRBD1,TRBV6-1,CASSPALPGQGPNEKLFF,TGTGCCAGCAGTCCCGCCCTCCCGGGACAGGGACCTAATGAAAAACTGTTTTTT
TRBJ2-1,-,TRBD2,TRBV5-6,CASSLLGGAGENEQFF,TGTGCCAGCAGCCTCCTCGGGGGGGCGGGGGAAAATGAGCAGTTCTTC
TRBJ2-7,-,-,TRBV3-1,CASSQTVSSYEQYF,TGTGCCAGCAGCCAAACGGTGTCCTCCTACGAGCAGTACTTC
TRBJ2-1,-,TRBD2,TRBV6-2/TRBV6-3,CASSSGGGAYNEQFF,TGTGCCAGCAGTTCTGGCGGGGGAGCCTACAATGAGCAGTTCTTC
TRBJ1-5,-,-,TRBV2,CASSATTGVAQPQHF,TGTGCCAGCAGTGCGACTACAGGAGTCGCTCAGCCCCAGCATTTT
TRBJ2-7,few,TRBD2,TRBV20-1,CSASPPGGYNEQYF,TGCAGTGCTAGCCCCCCGGGAGGGTACAACGAGCAGTACTTC
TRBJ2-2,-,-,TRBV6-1,CASSEMGTGELFF,TGTGCCAGCAGTGAAATGGGGACCGGGGAGCTGTTTTTT
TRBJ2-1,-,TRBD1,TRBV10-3,CAISESAGGGQFF,TGTGCCATCAGTGAGTCTGCAGGGGGCGGGCAGTTCTTC
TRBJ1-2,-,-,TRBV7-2,CASSARALVPIGYTF,TGTGCCAGCAGCGCCAGGGCATTGGTCCCTATTGGCTACACCTTC
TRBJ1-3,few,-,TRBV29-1,CSAGGILNSGNTIYF,TGCAGCGCCGGGGGAATCTTAAACTCTGGAAACACCATATATTTT
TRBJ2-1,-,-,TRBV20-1,CSAEDTEYNEQFF,TGCAGTGCCGAGGATACAGAGTACAATGAGCAGTTCTTC
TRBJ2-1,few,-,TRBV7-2,CASSLRLYEQFF,TGTGCCAGCAGCTTACGTTTGTATGAGCAGTTCTTC
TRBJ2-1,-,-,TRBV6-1,CASMEYEQFF,TGTGCCAGCATGGAGTATGAGCAGTTCTTC
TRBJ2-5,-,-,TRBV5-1,CASSLNIQGRQETQYF,TGCGCCAGCAGCTTGAACATCCAGGGACGCCAAGAGACCCAGTACTTC
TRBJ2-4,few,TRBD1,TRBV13,CASSLWTGESIQYF,TGTGCCAGCAGCCTATGGACAGGGGAAAGCATTCAGTACTTC
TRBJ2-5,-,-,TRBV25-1,CASSDPGVQETQYF,TGTGCCAGCAGTGACCCGGGGGTCCAAGAGACCCAGTACTTC
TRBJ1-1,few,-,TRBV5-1,CASSLTGTTEAFF,TGCGCCAGCAGCCTAACAGGGACCACTGAAGCTTTCTTT
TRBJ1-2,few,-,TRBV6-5,CASRENFQGPGGYTF,TGTGCCAGCAGAGAAAACTTTCAGGGTCCAGGGGGCTACACCTTC
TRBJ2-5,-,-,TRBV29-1,CSAGPSVQETQYF,TGCAGCGCCGGCCCTTCAGTCCAAGAGACCCAGTACTTC
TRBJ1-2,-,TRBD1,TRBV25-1,CASSGGQGQKDYGYTF,TGTGCCAGCAGCGGAGGACAGGGCCAAAAGGATTATGGCTACACCTTC
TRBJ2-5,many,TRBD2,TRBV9,CASTSAGGRETQYF,TGTGCCAGCACGTCCGCGGGGGGGCGAGAGACCCAGTACTTC
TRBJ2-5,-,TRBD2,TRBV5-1,CASSLVAGGELQETQYF,TGCGCCAGCAGCTTGGTAGCGGGGGGAGAGCTCCAGGAGACCCAGTACTTC
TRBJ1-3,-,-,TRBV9,CASSVHSRVSGNTIYF,TGTGCCAGCAGCGTACACTCCAGGGTCTCTGGAAACACCATATATTTT
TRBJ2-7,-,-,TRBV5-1,CACKISAHREQYF,TGCGCCTGCAAGATCTCAGCCCATAGGGAGCAGTACTTC
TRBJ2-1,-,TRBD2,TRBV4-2,CASSQDPSGGEQFF,TGTGCCAGCAGCCAAGACCCTAGCGGGGGGGAGCAGTTCTTC
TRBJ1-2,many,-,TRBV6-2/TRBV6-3,CASTHDPGSGYTF,TGTGCCAGCACACACGACCCGGGAAGCGGCTACACCTTC
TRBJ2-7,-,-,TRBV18,CASSPSENEQYF,TGTGCCAGCTCCCCGAGCGAAAACGAGCAGTACTTC
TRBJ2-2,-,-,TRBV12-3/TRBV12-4,CASRPSGRGELFF,TGTGCCAGCAGGCCTTCCGGGCGCGGGGAGCTGTTTTTT